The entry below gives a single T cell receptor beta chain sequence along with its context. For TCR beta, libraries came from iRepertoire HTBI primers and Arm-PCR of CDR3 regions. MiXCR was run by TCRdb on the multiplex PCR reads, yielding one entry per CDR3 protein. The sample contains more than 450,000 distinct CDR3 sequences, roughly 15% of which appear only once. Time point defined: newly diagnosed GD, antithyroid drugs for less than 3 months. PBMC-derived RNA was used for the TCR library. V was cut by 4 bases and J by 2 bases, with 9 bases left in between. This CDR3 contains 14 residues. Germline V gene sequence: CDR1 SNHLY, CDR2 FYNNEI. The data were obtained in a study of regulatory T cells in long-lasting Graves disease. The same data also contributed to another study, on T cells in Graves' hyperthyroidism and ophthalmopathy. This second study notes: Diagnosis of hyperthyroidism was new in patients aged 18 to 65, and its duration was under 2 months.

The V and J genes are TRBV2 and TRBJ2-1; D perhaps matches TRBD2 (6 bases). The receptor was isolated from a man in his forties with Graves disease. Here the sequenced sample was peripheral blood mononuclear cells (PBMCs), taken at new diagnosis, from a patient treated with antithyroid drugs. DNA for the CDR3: TGTGCCAGCAGTGGGGACTCCACCTACAATGAGCAGTTCTTC. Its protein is CASSGDSTYNEQFF. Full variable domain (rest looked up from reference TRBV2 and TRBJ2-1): EPEVTQTPSHQVTQMGQEVILRCVPISNHLYFYWYRQILGQKVEFLVSFYNNEISEKSEIFDDQFSVERPDGSNFTLKIRSTKLEDSAMYFCASSGDSTYNEQFFGPGTRLTVL.